The 22 T cell receptor beta chains reported below all come from one sample, sequenced in a study of OX40 agonist ivuxolimab in advanced cancers. Repertoires were generated with immunoSEQ multiplex PCR, while TCRdb's copy carries only in-frame clones and drops some. Here the sample spans some 64,000 clones, about 87% being singletons. The sequencing used CD4+ or CD8+ T cells sorted from blood, collected in a trial of the OX40 agonist ivuxolimab. The origin of the receptors is an adult with an advanced solid tumor such as melanoma, head and neck, liver or kidney cancer.

This clone occurred once. The chain uses TRBV14 and TRBJ2-1; tentatively, D is TRBD2 (5 bases). Per germline, CDR1 SGHDN and CDR2 FVKESK. The germline V and J ends were trimmed by 1 base and 8 bases, with 18 bases remaining between them. CDR3 size: 16 residues. CDR3 nucleotide sequence: TGTGCCAGCAGCCAAGGTTTGGACTTAGCGATCCATGAGCAGTTCTTC. It codes for CASSQGLDLAIHEQFF.

CDR3 in amino acids: CASTLGGKTEAFF. CDR3 in DNA: TGTGCCAGCACCCTAGGGGGGAAAACTGAAGCTTTCTTT. The chain joins TRBV25-1 to TRBJ1-1; a possible D gene is TRBD1 (6 bases). V was trimmed by 7 bases and J by 5 bases, leaving 14 bases between them. In germline, CDR1 is MGHDK, CDR2 SYGVNS. The length of the CDR3 is 13 residues.

V is TRBV19 and J is TRBJ2-2; 10 nucleotides match TRBD2. CDR1 is LNHDA and CDR2 is SQIVND in the germline V gene (reference sequence). V lost 6 bases and J lost 7; bases outside the gene matches: 5. The CDR3 covers 14 residues. CDR3 sequence: CASREREGFGELFF. Written as DNA, the CDR3 is TGTGCCAGTAGAGAGCGGGAGGGCTTCGGGGAGCTGTTTTTT.

The rearrangement links TRBV6-5 to TRBJ2-5; 7 bases agree with TRBD1. The CDR3 totals 14 residues. Unmatched junction bases numbered 6, after V lost 6 bases and J lost 2 bases. CDR1 and CDR2 from the germline V gene are MNHEY and SVGAGI. CDR3 sequence reads: CASRRDRAQETQYF. In DNA form, the CDR3 reads TGTGCCAGCAGACGTGACAGGGCACAAGAGACCCAGTACTTC.

The chain has TRBV27 and TRBJ2-1; TRBD1 agrees at 8 bases. Germline CDR1 reads MNHEY; CDR2 reads SMNVEV (reference sequence). This CDR3 spans 15 amino acids. The ends lost 5 bases at V and 4 bases at J; junction bases unmatched: 7. For the CDR3, the DNA is TGTGCCAGCAGTCCGCGGACAGGGACTTACAATGAGCAGTTCTTC. This encodes CASSPRTGTYNEQFF.

The V and J genes are TRBV11-2 and TRBJ1-6, with 7 bases identical to TRBD1. From germline, CDR1 is SGHAT and CDR2 FQNNGV. J lost 3 bases, V lost 6 bases, and 8 bases had no gene match. This CDR3 spans 16 amino acids. This chain's CDR3 is CASRRTGTDYNSPLHF. DNA of the CDR3: TGTGCCAGCAGGCGTACCGGGACAGACTATAATTCACCCCTCCACTTT.

The rearrangement joins TRBV5-8 to TRBJ2-2, with D maybe TRBD1 (5 bases). Trimming took 4 bases from V and 4 from J, leaving 11 bases between them. CDR3 length: 14 residues. In germline, CDR1 is SGHTS, CDR2 YDEGEE. Here the CDR3 DNA reads TGTGCCAGCAGCGTGGGGCAGGTCACCGGGGAGCTGTTTTTT. Amino acids: CASSVGQVTGELFF.

The chain recombines TRBV4-1 with TRBJ1-1; no definite D call. Per the germline V gene, CDR1 is MGHRA and CDR2 is YSYEKL. V lost 0 bases and J lost 4, with 9 bases in between. The CDR3 is 14 residues long. CDR3 in amino acids: CASSQDPGSTEAFF. The CDR3 nucleotides read TGCGCCAGCAGCCAAGATCCGGGGTCCACTGAAGCTTTCTTT.

The count of this clone is one. The chain recombines TRBV19 with TRBJ2-1; TRBD2 matches 11 bases. V lost 5 bases, J lost 0 bases, and 6 bases stayed unmatched. CDR1 is LNHDA, CDR2 SQIVND, per germline (reference sequence). The CDR3 runs 17 residues. The CDR3 coding sequence is TGTGCCAGTAGTCGACTAGCGGGGACTAGCTCCTACAATGAGCAGTTCTTC. Translated: CASSRLAGTSSYNEQFF.

V is TRBV11-3 and J is TRBJ2-1, with 13 positions matching TRBD2. Germline values: CDR1 SGHNT, CDR2 YENEEA. This CDR3 is 15 amino acids long. With 5 bases clipped from V and 7 bases from J, the junction kept 5 bases outside the gene matches. The DNA of the CDR3 is TGTGCCAGCAGCCTTTTGGGACTAGCGGGAAATGAGCAGTTCTTC. Its protein product is CASSLLGLAGNEQFF. The entire variable domain, with the rest obtained from reference TRBV11-3 and TRBJ2-1, is as follows: EAGVVQSPRYKIIEKKQPVAFWCNPISGHNTLYWYLQNLGQGPELLIRYENEEAVDDSQLPKDRFSAERLKGVDSTLKIQPAELGDSAVYLCASSLLGLAGNEQFFGPGTRLTVL.

J is TRBJ2-7 and V is TRBV28; 9 nucleotides match TRBD2. The CDR3 covers 15 residues. Per the germline V gene, CDR1 is MDHEN and CDR2 is SYDVKM. The V and J ends lost 6 bases and 2 bases, in that order; junction bases with no gene match: 8. This CDR3 reads CASRFRLAATYEQYF. CDR3 coding DNA: TGTGCCAGCAGATTTAGACTAGCGGCCACCTACGAGCAGTACTTC.

J is TRBJ1-3 and V is TRBV10-3; 8 nucleotides align to TRBD1. The CDR3 length is 16 residues. Germline V CDR1 and CDR2: ENHRY, SYGVKD. The V segment lost 4 bases and the J segment 0 bases; nucleotides outside the gene matches: 5. CDR3 sequence reads: CAISGSGGRSGNTIYF. In nucleotides, the CDR3 is TGTGCCATCAGTGGTTCAGGGGGCCGCTCTGGAAACACCATATATTTT.

The chain is built from TRBV5-4 and TRBJ2-1; possibly TRBD2 for D (5 bases). The CDR3 has 14 amino acids. V shed 4 bases and J shed 8 bases, with 16 bases lying between them. Per the germline V gene, CDR1 is SGHNT and CDR2 is YYREEE (reference sequence). CDR3 loop: CASSPQRVEDEQFF. In DNA, the CDR3 is TGTGCCAGCAGCCCCCAGAGGGTCGAGGATGAGCAGTTCTTC.

The chain carries TRBV7-9 and TRBJ2-5; 7 bases fit TRBD1. Per the germline V gene, CDR1 is SEHNR and CDR2 is FQNEAQ (reference sequence). J gave up 1 base and V 3 bases, and 2 bases lay outside the gene matches. The CDR3 length is 14 residues. The CDR3 reads CASSLTGSQETQYF. Here the CDR3 DNA reads TGTGCCAGCAGCTTGACAGGGAGCCAAGAGACCCAGTACTTC.

CDR3 protein: CASSIEDSRGGYTF. In DNA form, the CDR3 reads TGTGCCAGTAGTATAGAAGACAGCCGTGGGGGCTACACCTTC. This chain joins TRBV19 and TRBJ1-2; tentative D call: TRBD1 (5 bases). Germline assignment: CDR1 LNHDA and CDR2 SQIVND (reference sequence). Between the trimmed V and J ends, which lost 0 bases and 8 bases, there was a span of 13 bases. The CDR3 has 14 amino acids.

The J gene is TRBJ1-4, the V gene TRBV7-9; TRBD1 aligns across 8 bases. J was trimmed by 3 bases and V by 3 bases; bases with no gene match: 3. The length of the CDR3 is 15 residues. Germline loops: CDR1 SEHNR, CDR2 FQNEAQ (reference sequence). In DNA, the CDR3 is TGTGCCAGCAGCTTTTCGACAGGGGCTAATGAAAAACTGTTTTTT. Translating gives CASSFSTGANEKLFF.

V gene TRBV6-4 combines with J gene TRBJ1-1; 8 bases align to TRBD1. Per germline, CDR1 MRHNA and CDR2 SNTAGT. With 3 bases clipped from V and 1 base from J, the junction kept 4 bases outside the gene matches. The CDR3 is made up of 15 amino acids. The CDR3 DNA reads as TGTGCCAGCAGTGAAACCGGGACAGGGAACACTGAAGCTTTCTTT. Translated, it gives CASSETGTGNTEAFF.

This chain links TRBV28 with TRBJ2-7; D is possibly TRBD1 or TRBD2 (6 bases each). CDR3 length: 14 amino acids. CDR1 and CDR2 (germline): MDHEN, SYDVKM. V lost 5 bases and J lost 12, with 23 bases in between. In DNA, the CDR3 is TGTGCCAGCAGTACCGGAGGGGGGACCCCCTTTTGGTACTTC. Translating gives CASSTGGGTPFWYF.

The gene calls are TRBV28 and TRBJ2-7, with 9 bases that match TRBD2. The CDR3 spans 13 residues. V gave up 10 bases and J gave up 0 bases; unmatched junction bases: 4. Germline values: CDR1 MDHEN, CDR2 SYDVKM. DNA of the CDR3: TGTGCCACCCTGACTAGCGGCTCCTACGAGCAGTACTTC. This gives the protein CATLTSGSYEQYF.

This clone came up a few times. The V call is TRBV27, the J call TRBJ1-2, with D perhaps TRBD1 (6 bases). This CDR3 is built from 12 residues. V was shortened by 9 bases and J by 8 bases, with 16 bases between the two germline ends. Germline V lookup: CDR1 MNHEY, CDR2 SMNVEV (reference sequence). The CDR3 spells CARYDRIWGYTF. In DNA, the CDR3 is TGTGCCAGGTATGACAGGATTTGGGGCTACACCTTC.

This chain links TRBV5-1 with TRBJ2-3; D gene ambiguous. The CDR3 totals 12 residues. V lost 0 bases to trimming and J lost 4 bases, with 3 bases between them. Germline V CDR1 and CDR2: SGHRS, YFSETQ. Here the CDR3 DNA reads TGCGCCAGCAGCTTGGTCGCAGATACGCAGTATTTT. This encodes CASSLVADTQYF. Using reference TRBV5-1 and TRBJ2-3 for the parts outside the CDR3, the full variable domain is KAGVTQTPRYLIKTRGQQVTLSCSPISGHRSVSWYQQTPGQGLQFLFEYFSETQRNKGNFPGRFSGRQFSNSRSEMNVSTLELGDSALYLCASSLVADTQYFGPGTRLTVL.

The genes are TRBV7-2 and TRBJ2-7; D is undetermined. The V gene lost 7 bases and the J gene lost 2 bases, with 15 bases spanning the gap. CDR1 is SGHTA, CDR2 FQGNSA, per germline. The CDR3 loop spans 14 amino acids. CDR3 sequence reads: CASKTRGRTYEQYF. CDR3 coding DNA: TGTGCCAGCAAGACCCGAGGACGGACCTACGAGCAGTACTTC.